This T cell receptor beta chain was profiled in a study of spatial heterogeneity in lung cancer. Turning to the study itself: The average count in raw reads for each unique TCR and UMI combination exceeded 8.5 appearances.

This CDR3 has 14 residues. Germline loops: CDR1 SNHLY, CDR2 FYNNEI. V lost 3 bases and J 6 bases, leaving 9 bases between the germline ends. MiXCR, applied by TCRdb to the 5' RACE reads, yields one record per CDR3 protein. Here the sample spans 3,100 or so distinct CDR3 sequences, roughly 7% being singletons. Stated time point: sample taken at primary tumor resection. More than 70 TRACERx patients with early, untreated non-small cell lung cancer donated samples. Sequencing of whole RNA from tumor, nontumor lung or frozen PBMC involved no sorting. This clonotype was found many times. The sequence was collected from a male donor with early-stage non-small cell lung cancer. The V gene is TRBV2, the J gene TRBJ1-6; D perhaps matches TRBD1 (5 bases). The sequenced sample was normal lung tissue next to the tumor, obtained at surgery. The DNA of the CDR3 is TGTGCCAGCAGTGAGAATGGGGCTAATTCACCCCTCCACTTT. Translating gives CASSENGANSPLHF.